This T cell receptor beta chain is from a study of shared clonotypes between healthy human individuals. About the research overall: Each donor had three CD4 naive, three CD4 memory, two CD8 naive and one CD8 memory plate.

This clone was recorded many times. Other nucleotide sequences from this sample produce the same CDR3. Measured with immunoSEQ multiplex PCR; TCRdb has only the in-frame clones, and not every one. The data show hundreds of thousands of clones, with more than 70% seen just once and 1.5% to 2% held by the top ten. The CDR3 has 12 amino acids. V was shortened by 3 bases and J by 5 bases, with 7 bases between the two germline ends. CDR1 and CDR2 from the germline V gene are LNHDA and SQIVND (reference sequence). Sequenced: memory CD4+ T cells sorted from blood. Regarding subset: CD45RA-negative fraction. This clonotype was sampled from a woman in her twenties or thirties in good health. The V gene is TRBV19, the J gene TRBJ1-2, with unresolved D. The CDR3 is CASSIDVYGYTF. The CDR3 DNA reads TGTGCCAGTAGTATCGACGTATATGGCTACACCTTC.